This entry lists 4 T cell receptor beta chains sequenced from one sample in a study of human T cells and chemical hapten exposure (dated by TCRdb to 2020 to 2023). The time point label for this specimen denotes: patch test 1, 2 weeks after DPC sensitization. The treatment or condition label, as the study defines it: therapeutic diphenylcyclopropenone sensitization with weekly scalp DPC. To prepare the library, RACE was applied. Data came from a NextSeq 500. Through fastp at Q25 and MiXCR, TCRdb rebuilt clones from the public reads, retaining in-frame beta chains. CDR3 protein sequences are deduplicated, and each keeps its most common genes and DNA. The sample data list approximately 80,000 distinct CDR3 sequences, and about 10% of these were observed just once. The top ten constitute approximately 4% of the sample. The starting material was whole blood, obtained in connection with sensitization to the hapten diphenylcyclopropenone (DPC). These receptors came from a woman aged 50 to 60 with alopecia areata. Some clones in this sample may be carry-over from other donors' samples.

The gene calls are TRBV28 and TRBJ1-1; 8 bases match TRBD1. Germline CDR1 reads MDHEN; CDR2 reads SYDVKM. V was pared by 3 bases and J by 2 bases, with 14 bases of the junction left unmatched. The CDR3 is 18 residues long. The CDR3 spells CASSFAGPGQGPNTEAFF. The CDR3 nucleotides are TGTGCCAGCAGTTTTGCGGGTCCCGGACAGGGCCCCAACACTGAAGCTTTCTTT.

Ten or more counts support this clonotype. CDR3 amino acids: CASSRDALAEAFF. CDR3 nucleotides: TGTGCCAGCAGTCGAGATGCGTTAGCTGAAGCTTTCTTT. The gene calls are TRBV2 and TRBJ1-1; D not certain. This CDR3 spans 13 amino acids. Per germline, CDR1 SNHLY and CDR2 FYNNEI. Trimming removed 5 bases at V and 6 bases at J, with 13 bases between.

At least ten counts were recorded for this clonotype. The rearrangement links TRBV7-2 to TRBJ1-4, with a possible D match to TRBD1 (5 bases). Germline V gene sequence: CDR1 SGHTA, CDR2 FQGNSA. Between the trimmed V and J ends, which lost 5 bases and 3 bases, there was a span of 10 bases. This CDR3 has 14 amino acids. This chain's CDR3 is CASSRGSANEKLFF. CDR3 DNA sequence: TGTGCCAGCAGCAGGGGCTCAGCTAATGAAAAACTGTTTTTT.

The J gene is TRBJ2-7, the V gene TRBV28, with D possibly TRBD1 on 6 matching bases. The CDR3 is 15 amino acids. Per the germline V gene, CDR1 is MDHEN and CDR2 is SYDVKM. V was trimmed by 3 bases and J by 3 bases, leaving 15 bases between them. The DNA of the CDR3 is TGTGCCAGCAGTTTGTATCCGGGACAAGACTACGAGCAGTACTTC. Protein product: CASSLYPGQDYEQYF.